This TCR beta chain emerged from a study of blood T cell repertoires in COVID-19. On the study more broadly: The study drew acute and convalescent COVID-19 samples from the United States, Italy and Spain.

As processed by the authors: For nucleated cells, counts were estimated from reference gene primer amplification. The method was immunoSEQ multiplex PCR; TCRdb's version includes in-frame clones alone and lacks a portion of them. V, J and clone size reflect that table, while D and trimming were determined from the DNA. The sample comprises 150,000 to 200,000 clones, about 90% of which are singletons, and 0.62% rests with the top ten. The sequenced material came from peripheral blood. The TCR comes from a man aged 45 to 65 with acute or convalescent COVID-19.

The CDR3 reads CAQRPLGNQPQHF. The CDR3 DNA is TGTGCCCAGCGCCCCTTAGGCAATCAGCCCCAGCATTTT. The V gene is TRBV19, the J gene TRBJ1-5; D is unresolved. This CDR3 comprises 13 residues. The germline CDR1 and CDR2 sequences are LNHDA and SQIVND (reference sequence). V was pared by 11 bases and J by 2 bases, with 13 bases between.